This T cell receptor beta chain is drawn from a study of neurological immune-mediated disorders. The length of the CDR3 is 15 residues. Germline V gene sequence: CDR1 MNHEY, CDR2 SVGAGI. The ends lost 5 bases at V and 5 bases at J; junction bases unmatched: 10. TCRdb reprocessed the 5' RACE reads via MiXCR and lists one record per CDR3 protein. In the table there are about 92,000 distinct CDR3 sequences, roughly 3.5% of which are singletons. This clonotype was recorded many times. Sample: PBMCs. The chain joins TRBV6-5 to TRBJ2-5; 8 positions agree with TRBD2. The receptor's source is a woman between 45 and 65 years old with multiple sclerosis. In nucleotides, the CDR3 is TGTGCCAGCAGTCCCGCGGGACTAGAGGGGGAGACCCAGTACTTC. It translates to CASSPAGLEGETQYF.